This TCR beta chain is from a study of human T cells and chemical hapten exposure. Study outcomes and limitations: No shift was seen in TCRs above 1 in 1000 frequency with DPC sensitization. Because they had alopecia, donors may respond immunologically unlike healthy people.

Germline V gene data show CDR1 as LGHDT and CDR2 as YNNKEL (reference sequence). The ends lost 3 bases at V and 9 bases at J; junction bases unmatched: 13. CDR3 length: 17 amino acids. Via MiXCR, TCRdb re-called the RACE reads, giving one row per CDR3 protein. Counted here are approximately 180,000 distinct CDR3 sequences, around 30% occurring once; the ten biggest clones make up roughly 3%. Indicated time point: pre-sensitization, week 0. The treatment was: therapeutic diphenylcyclopropenone sensitization with weekly scalp DPC. Turning to this clonotype: Its antigen is unknown.

The clonotype comes from a woman aged 25 to 45 with alopecia areata. Some clones in this sample may be carry-over from other donors' samples. The rearrangement joins TRBV3-1 to TRBJ2-1, with TRBD2 identical over 11 bases. The source material was whole blood, sampled in connection with sensitization to the hapten diphenylcyclopropenone (DPC). Here the CDR3 reads CASSHHHSGRAGFEQFF. CDR3 bases: TGTGCCAGCAGCCACCATCATAGCGGGAGGGCCGGGTTTGAGCAGTTCTTC.